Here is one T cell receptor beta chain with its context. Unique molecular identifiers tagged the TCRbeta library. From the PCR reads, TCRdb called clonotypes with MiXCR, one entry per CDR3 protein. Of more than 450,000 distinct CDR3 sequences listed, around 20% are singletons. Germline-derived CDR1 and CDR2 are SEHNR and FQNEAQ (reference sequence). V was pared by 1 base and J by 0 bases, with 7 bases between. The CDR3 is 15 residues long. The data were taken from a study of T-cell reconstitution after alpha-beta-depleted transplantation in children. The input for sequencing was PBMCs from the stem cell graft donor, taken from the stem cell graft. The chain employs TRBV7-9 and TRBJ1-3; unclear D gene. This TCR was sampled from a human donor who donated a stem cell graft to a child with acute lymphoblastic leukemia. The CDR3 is CASSLVQFSGNTIYF. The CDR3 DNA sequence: TGTGCCAGCAGCTTAGTACAGTTCTCTGGAAACACCATATATTTT.